The sequence of this T cell receptor beta chain was determined in a study of blood T cell repertoires in COVID-19. Germline CDR1 is LGHNA and CDR2 is YNFKEQ. The CDR3 totals 19 residues. The V and J ends lost 0 bases and 0 bases, in that order; junction bases with no gene match: 7. The repertoire was sequenced with immunoSEQ multiplex PCR; TCRdb's copy has only in-frame clones and lacks some. The sample consists of approximately 390,000 clones, 90% of them appearing once. This receptor was taken from a man between 18 and 29 years old with active or convalescent COVID-19. The gene calls are TRBV4-2 and TRBJ2-1; TRBD2 agrees at 11 bases. Sequencing was done on a sample of peripheral blood. CDR3: CASSQELAGVYSSYNEQFF. CDR3 nucleotides: TGTGCCAGCAGCCAAGAACTAGCGGGGGTATATAGCTCCTACAATGAGCAGTTCTTC.